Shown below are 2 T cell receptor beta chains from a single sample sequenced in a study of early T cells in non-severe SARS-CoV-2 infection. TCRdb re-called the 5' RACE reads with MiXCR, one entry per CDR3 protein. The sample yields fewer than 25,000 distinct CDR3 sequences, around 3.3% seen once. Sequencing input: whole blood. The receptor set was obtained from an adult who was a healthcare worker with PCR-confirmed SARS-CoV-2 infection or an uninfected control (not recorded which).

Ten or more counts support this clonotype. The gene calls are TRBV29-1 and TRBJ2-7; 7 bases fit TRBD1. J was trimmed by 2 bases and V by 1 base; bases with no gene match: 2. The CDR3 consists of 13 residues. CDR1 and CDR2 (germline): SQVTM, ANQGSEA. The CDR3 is CSVEGQGPYEQYF. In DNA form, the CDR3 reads TGCAGCGTTGAAGGACAGGGACCCTACGAGCAGTACTTC.

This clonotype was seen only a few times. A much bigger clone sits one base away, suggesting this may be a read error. The CDR3 is CVSSFGTGNGGELFF. DNA for the CDR3: TGTGTCAGCAGTTTCGGGACAGGGAACGGCGGGGAGCTGTTTTTT. The genes are TRBV28 and TRBJ2-2; TRBD1 aligns across 9 bases. Germline lookup yields CDR1 MDHEN and CDR2 SYDVKM. The CDR3 contains 15 residues.